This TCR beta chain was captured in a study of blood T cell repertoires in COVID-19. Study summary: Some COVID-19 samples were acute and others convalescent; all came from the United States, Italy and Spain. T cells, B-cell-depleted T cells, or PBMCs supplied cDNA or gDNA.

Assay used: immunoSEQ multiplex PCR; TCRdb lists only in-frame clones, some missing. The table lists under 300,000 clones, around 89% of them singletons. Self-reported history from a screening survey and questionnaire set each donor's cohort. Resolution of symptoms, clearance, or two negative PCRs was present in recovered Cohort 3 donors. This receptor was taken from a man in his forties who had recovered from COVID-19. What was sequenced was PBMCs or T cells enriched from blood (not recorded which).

CDR3 sequence reads: CASSLQGALGNTIYF. CDR3 in DNA: TGTGCCAGCAGCTTACAGGGGGCTCTTGGAAACACCATATATTTT. J is TRBJ1-3 and V is TRBV7-2; TRBD1 matches at 8 bases. The CDR3 is 15 amino acids. The V gene end was trimmed by 2 bases and the J gene end by 3 bases; junction bases not matched to a gene: 3. Germline V gene data show CDR1 as SGHTA and CDR2 as FQGNSA.